This T cell receptor (beta chain) was found in a study of human T cells and chemical hapten exposure. As for the study in general: Upper-back patch tests with 0.01% DPC were read at 6 days.

Time point defined: patch test 2, 6 weeks after DPC sensitization. Treatment in this sample: therapeutic diphenylcyclopropenone sensitization with weekly scalp DPC. The germline V gene has CDR1 DFQATT and CDR2 SNEGSKA (reference sequence). The J segment lost 6 bases and the V segment lost 2 bases, leaving 4 bases of the junction unmatched. The CDR3 sequence is 14 residues long. TCRdb used MiXCR to reprocess the RACE reads, holding one entry per CDR3 protein. The sample includes about 82,000 distinct CDR3 sequences, 6.6% of them seen just once. Overall study results and limits: Each of the donors had alopecia, so their immune responses may not resemble those of healthy people. TCRs above 1 in 1000 frequency did not change with DPC sensitization.

A note on this clonotype: Its antigen remains unidentified.

This sequence originates from a woman under 40 with alopecia areata. Some clones in this sample may be carry-over from other donors' samples. The rearrangement uses TRBV20-1 and TRBJ2-3, with TRBD2 identical over 11 bases. Sequenced material: whole blood, taken in connection with sensitization to the hapten diphenylcyclopropenone (DPC). CDR3 nucleotides: TGCAGTGCTAGACTAGCGGGGGGCCACGATACGCAGTATTTT. Amino acid sequence: CSARLAGGHDTQYF.